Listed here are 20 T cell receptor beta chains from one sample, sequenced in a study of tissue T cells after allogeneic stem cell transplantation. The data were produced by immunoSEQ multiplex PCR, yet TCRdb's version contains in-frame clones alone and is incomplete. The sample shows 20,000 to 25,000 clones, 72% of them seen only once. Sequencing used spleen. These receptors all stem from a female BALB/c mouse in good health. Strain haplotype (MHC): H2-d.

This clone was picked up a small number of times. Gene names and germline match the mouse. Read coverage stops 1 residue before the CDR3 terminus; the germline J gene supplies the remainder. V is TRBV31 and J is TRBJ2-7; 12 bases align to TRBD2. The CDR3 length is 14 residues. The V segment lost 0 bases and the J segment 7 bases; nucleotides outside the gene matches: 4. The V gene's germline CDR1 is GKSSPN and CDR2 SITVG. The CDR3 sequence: CAWSLDWGGDEQYF. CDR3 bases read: TGTGCCTGGAGTCTAGACTGGGGGGGCGACGAACAGTAC.

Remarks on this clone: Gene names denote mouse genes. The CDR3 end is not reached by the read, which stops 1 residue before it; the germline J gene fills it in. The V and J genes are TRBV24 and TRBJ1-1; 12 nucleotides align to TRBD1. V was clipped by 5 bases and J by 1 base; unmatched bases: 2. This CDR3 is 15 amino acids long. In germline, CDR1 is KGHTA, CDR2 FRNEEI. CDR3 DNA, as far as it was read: TGTGCCAGCAGTTCGGGACAGGGGGCGAACACAGAAGTCTTC. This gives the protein CASSSGQGANTEVF. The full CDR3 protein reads CASSSGQGANTEVFF.

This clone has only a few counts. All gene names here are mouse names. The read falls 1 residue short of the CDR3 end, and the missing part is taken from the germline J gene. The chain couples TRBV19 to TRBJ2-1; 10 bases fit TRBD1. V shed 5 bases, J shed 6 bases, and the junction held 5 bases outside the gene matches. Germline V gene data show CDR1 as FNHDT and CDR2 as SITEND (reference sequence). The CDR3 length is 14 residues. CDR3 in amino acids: CASRAGQGSAEQFF. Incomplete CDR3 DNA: TGTGCCAGCAGAGCGGGACAGGGGAGTGCTGAGCAGTTC.

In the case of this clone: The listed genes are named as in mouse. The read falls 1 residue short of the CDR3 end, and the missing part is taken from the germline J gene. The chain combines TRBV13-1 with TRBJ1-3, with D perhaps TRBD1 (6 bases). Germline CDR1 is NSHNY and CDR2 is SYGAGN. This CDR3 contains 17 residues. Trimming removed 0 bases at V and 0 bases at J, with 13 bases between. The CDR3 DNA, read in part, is TGTGCCAGCAGTGATGCAGGACAGAAAAATTCTGGAAATACGCTCTAT. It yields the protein CASSDAGQKNSGNTLY. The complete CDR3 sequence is CASSDAGQKNSGNTLYF.

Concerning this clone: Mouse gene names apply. CDR3 in amino acids: CASSELYQDTQYF. Partial CDR3 DNA: TGTGCCAGCAGTGAACTATACCAAGACACCCAGTAC. The chain combines TRBV13-3 with TRBJ2-5; no clear D gene. The read is 1 residue too short to cover the CDR3 end, so that end is filled in from the germline J gene. The CDR3 extends over 13 amino acids. Germline CDR1 NNHDY, CDR2 SYVADS. V lost 2 bases, J lost 1 base, and 5 bases lay in between.

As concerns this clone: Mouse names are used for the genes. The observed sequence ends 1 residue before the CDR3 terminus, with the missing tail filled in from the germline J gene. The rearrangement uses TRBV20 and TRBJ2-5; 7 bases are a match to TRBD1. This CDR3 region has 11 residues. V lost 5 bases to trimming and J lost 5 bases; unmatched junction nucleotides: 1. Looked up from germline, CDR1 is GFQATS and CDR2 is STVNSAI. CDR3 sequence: CGARQGDTQYF. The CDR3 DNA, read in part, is TGTGGTGCTCGACAGGGAGACACCCAGTAC. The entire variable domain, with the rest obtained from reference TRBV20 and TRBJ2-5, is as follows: GALVYQYPRRTICKSGTSMRMECQAVGFQATSVAWYRQSPQKTFELIALSTVNSAIKYEQNFTQEKFPISHPNLSFSSMTVLNAYLEDRGLYLCGARQGDTQYFGPGTRLLVL.

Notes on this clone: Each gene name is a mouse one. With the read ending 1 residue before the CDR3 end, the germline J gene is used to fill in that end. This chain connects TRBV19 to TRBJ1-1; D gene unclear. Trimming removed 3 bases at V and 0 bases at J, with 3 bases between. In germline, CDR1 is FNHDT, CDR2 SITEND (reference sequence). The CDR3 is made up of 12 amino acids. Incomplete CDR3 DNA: TGTGCCAGCAGTACCGCAAACACAGAAGTCTTC. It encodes CASSTANTEVF. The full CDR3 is CASSTANTEVFF.

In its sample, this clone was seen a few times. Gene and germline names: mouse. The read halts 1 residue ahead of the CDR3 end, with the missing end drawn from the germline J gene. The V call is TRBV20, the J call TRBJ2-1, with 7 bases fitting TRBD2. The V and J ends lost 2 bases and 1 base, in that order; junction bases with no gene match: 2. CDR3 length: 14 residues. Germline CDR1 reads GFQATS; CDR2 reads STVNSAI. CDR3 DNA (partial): TGTGGTGCTAGGACCTGGGGGAACTATGCTGAGCAGTTC. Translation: CGARTWGNYAEQF. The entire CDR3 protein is CGARTWGNYAEQFF. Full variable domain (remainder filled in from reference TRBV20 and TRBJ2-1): GALVYQYPRRTICKSGTSMRMECQAVGFQATSVAWYRQSPQKTFELIALSTVNSAIKYEQNFTQEKFPISHPNLSFSSMTVLNAYLEDRGLYLCGARTWGNYAEQFFGPGTRLTVL.

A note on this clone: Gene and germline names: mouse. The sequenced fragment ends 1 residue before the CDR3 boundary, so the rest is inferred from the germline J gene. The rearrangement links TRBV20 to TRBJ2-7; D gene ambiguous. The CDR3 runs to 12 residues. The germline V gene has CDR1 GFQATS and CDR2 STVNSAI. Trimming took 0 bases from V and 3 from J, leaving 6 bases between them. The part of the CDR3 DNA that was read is TGTGGTGCTAGGGACAGAAACTATGAACAGTAC. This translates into CGARDRNYEQY. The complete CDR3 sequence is CGARDRNYEQYF.

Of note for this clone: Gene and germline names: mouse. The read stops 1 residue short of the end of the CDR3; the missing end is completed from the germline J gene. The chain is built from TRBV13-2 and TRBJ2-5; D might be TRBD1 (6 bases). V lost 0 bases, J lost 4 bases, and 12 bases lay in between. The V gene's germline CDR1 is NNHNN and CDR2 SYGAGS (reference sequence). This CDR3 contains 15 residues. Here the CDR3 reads CASGDAGTREDTQYF. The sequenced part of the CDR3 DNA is TGTGCCAGCGGTGATGCCGGGACACGGGAAGACACCCAGTAC.

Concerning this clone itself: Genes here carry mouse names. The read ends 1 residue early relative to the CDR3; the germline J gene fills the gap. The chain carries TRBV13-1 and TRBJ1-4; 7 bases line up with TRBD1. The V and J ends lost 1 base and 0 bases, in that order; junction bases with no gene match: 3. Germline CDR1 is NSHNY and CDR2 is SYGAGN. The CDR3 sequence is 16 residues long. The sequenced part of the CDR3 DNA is TGTGCCAGCAGTGATCCCACAGGGGTTTCCAACGAAAGATTATTT. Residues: CASSDPTGVSNERLF. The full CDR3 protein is CASSDPTGVSNERLFF.

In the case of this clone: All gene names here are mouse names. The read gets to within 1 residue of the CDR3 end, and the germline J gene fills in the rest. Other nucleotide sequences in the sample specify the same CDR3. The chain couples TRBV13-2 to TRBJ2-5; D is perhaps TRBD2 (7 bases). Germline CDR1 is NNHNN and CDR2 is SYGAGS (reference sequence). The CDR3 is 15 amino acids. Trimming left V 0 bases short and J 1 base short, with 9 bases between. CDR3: CASGDEGGHQDTQYF. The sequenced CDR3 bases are TGTGCCAGCGGTGATGAGGGGGGCCACCAAGACACCCAGTAC.

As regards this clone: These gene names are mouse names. Partial CDR3 DNA: TGTGCCAGCAGCCAAGAAAGGGATTCTAGTGCAGAAACGCTGTAT. It specifies CASSQERDSSAETLY. The CDR3 in its entirety is CASSQERDSSAETLYF. The chain carries TRBV5 and TRBJ2-3; D remains ambiguous. The sequence runs out 1 residue before the end of the CDR3; the remainder is reconstructed from the germline J gene. Deletions cut 0 bases from V and 0 bases from J, with 10 bases between. This CDR3 is 16 amino acids long. Germline V gene lookup returns CDR1 LGHNA and CDR2 YNLKQL (reference sequence).

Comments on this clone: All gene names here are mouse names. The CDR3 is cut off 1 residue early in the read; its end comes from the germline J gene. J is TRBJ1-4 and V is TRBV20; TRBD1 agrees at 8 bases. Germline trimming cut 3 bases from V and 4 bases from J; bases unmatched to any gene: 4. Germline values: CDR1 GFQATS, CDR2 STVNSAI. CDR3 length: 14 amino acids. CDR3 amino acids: CGARRDRYNERLFF. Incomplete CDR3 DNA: TGTGGTGCTAGAAGGGACAGGTACAACGAAAGATTATTT.

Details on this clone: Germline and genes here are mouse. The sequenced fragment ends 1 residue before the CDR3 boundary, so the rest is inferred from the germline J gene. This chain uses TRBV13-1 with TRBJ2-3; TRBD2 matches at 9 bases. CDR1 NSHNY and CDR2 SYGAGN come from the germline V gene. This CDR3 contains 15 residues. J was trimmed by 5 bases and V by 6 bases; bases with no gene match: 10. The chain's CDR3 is CASKQKRLGEETLYF. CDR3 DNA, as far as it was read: TGTGCCAGCAAACAAAAAAGACTGGGGGAAGAAACGCTGTAT.

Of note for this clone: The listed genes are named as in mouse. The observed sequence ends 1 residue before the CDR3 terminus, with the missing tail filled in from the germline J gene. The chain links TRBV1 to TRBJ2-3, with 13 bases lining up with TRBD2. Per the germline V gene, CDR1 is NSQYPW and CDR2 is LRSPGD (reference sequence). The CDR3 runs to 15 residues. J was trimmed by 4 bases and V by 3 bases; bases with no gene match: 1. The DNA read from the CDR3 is TGCACCTGCAGTGCCGGACTGGGGGGGCCAGAAACGCTGTAT. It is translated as CTCSAGLGGPETLY. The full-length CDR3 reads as CTCSAGLGGPETLYF.

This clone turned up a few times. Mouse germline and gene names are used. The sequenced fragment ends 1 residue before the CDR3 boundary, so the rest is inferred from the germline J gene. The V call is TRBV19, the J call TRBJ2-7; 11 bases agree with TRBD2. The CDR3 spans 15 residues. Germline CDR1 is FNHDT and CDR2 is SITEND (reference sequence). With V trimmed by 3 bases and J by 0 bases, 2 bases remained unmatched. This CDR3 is CASSTGTGGSYEQYF. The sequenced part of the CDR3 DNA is TGTGCCAGCAGTACCGGGACTGGGGGCTCCTATGAACAGTAC.

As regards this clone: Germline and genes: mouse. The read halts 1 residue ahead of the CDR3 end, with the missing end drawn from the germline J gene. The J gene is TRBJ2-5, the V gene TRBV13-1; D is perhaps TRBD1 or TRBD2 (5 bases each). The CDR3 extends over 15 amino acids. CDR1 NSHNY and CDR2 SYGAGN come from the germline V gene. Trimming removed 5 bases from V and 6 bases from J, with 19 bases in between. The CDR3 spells CASSPLTGGADTQYF. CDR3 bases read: TGTGCCAGCAGCCCCCTTACTGGAGGGGCCGACACCCAGTAC.

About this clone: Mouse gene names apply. The part of the CDR3 DNA that was read is TGTGCTAGCAGTTTTCGGGTTGCTGAGCAGTTC. Residues: CASSFRVAEQF. The full CDR3 is CASSFRVAEQFF. The chain uses TRBV29 and TRBJ2-1; D is undetermined. The CDR3 is cut off 1 residue early in the read; its end comes from the germline J gene. Germline assignment: CDR1 MSHET and CDR2 SYDVDS. This CDR3 contains 12 residues. V lost 3 bases to trimming and J lost 6 bases, with 6 bases between them.

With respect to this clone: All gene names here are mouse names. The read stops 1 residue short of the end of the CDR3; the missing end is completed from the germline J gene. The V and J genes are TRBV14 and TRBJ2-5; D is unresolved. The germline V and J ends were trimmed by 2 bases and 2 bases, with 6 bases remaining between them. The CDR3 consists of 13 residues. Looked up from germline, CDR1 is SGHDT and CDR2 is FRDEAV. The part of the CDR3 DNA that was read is TGTGCCAGCAGTTTGGGCTTCCAAGACACCCAGTAC. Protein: CASSLGFQDTQY. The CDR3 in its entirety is CASSLGFQDTQYF.